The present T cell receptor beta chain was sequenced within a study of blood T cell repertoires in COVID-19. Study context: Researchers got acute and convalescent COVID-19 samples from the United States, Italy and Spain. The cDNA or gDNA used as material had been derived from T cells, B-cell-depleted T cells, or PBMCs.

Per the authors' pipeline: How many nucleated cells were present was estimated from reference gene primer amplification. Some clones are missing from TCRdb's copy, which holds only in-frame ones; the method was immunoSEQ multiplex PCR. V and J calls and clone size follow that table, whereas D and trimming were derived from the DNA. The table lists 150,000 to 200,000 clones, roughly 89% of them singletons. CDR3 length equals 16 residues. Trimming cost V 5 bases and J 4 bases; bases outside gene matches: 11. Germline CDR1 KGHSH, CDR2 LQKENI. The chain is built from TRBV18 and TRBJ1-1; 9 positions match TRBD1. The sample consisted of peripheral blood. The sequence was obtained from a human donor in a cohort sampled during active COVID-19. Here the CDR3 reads CASSSGQGLLGTEAFF. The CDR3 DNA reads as TGTGCCAGCTCATCGGGACAGGGTCTACTCGGCACTGAAGCTTTCTTT.